A selection of T cell receptor beta chains follows, all from one sample in a study of control samples from healthy donors and cancer patients. Here immunoSEQ multiplex PCR was the method, and the copy in TCRdb shows in-frame clones only, minus some. Of about 83,000 clones in the sample, around 91% were seen once. Sequenced material: blood. These TCRs come from a man aged 25-40 years in good health. Both conserved end residues are part of each CDR3. Fields, in order: clone size, J gene, V gene, D gene, CDR3 protein, CDR3 DNA. The D gene is left open where the match is weak. Size is omitted from some rows. Given values are once, few, many or a class for expanded clones.

abundance: NA; j_gene: TRBJ1-5; v_gene: TRBV6-2/TRBV6-3; d_gene: TRBD1; CDR3aa: CASSYNTTGDPYSNQPQHF; CDR3nt: TGTGCCAGCAGTTACAACACCACAGGGGATCCTTATAGCAATCAGCCCCAGCATTTT
abundance: NA; j_gene: TRBJ1-4; v_gene: TRBV19; d_gene: NA; CDR3aa: CASSTGTATVNEKLFF; CDR3nt: TGTGCCAGTTCGACCGGGACGGCAACCGTTAATGAAAAACTGTTTTTT
abundance: NA; j_gene: TRBJ2-3; v_gene: TRBV27; d_gene: TRBD2; CDR3aa: CASSSRTSGSVIDTQYF; CDR3nt: TGTGCCAGCAGTTCCCGGACTAGCGGGAGTGTTATCGATACGCAGTATTTT
abundance: NA; j_gene: TRBJ2-3; v_gene: TRBV7-3; d_gene: NA; CDR3aa: CASSPQAGVTDTQYF; CDR3nt: TGTGCCAGCAGCCCCCAAGCCGGGGTCACAGATACGCAGTATTTT
abundance: NA; j_gene: TRBJ2-3; v_gene: TRBV7-3; d_gene: TRBD2; CDR3aa: CASSPQAGPTDTQYF; CDR3nt: TGTGCCAGCAGCCCGCAAGCGGGGCCCACAGATACGCAGTATTTT
abundance: NA; j_gene: TRBJ1-2; v_gene: TRBV6-1; d_gene: NA; CDR3aa: CASSEALQGNYGYTF; CDR3nt: TGTGCCAGCAGTGAAGCGCTTCAGGGGAACTATGGCTACACCTTC
abundance: NA; j_gene: TRBJ1-2; v_gene: TRBV9; d_gene: NA; CDR3aa: CASGGAFGYGYTF; CDR3nt: TGTGCCAGCGGGGGGGCTTTCGGCTATGGCTACACCTTC
abundance: few; j_gene: TRBJ2-2; v_gene: TRBV6-5; d_gene: NA; CDR3aa: CASTGGRLAGELFF; CDR3nt: TGTGCCAGCACCGGGGGGCGGCTTGCCGGGGAGCTGTTTTTT
abundance: NA; j_gene: TRBJ2-5; v_gene: TRBV15; d_gene: NA; CDR3aa: CATSSSGGGGETQYF; CDR3nt: TGTGCCACCAGCAGCTCCGGAGGGGGGGGAGAGACCCAGTACTTC
abundance: NA; j_gene: TRBJ2-5; v_gene: TRBV30; d_gene: TRBD2; CDR3aa: CAWSSGTSGGQETQYF; CDR3nt: TGTGCCTGGAGTTCCGGGACTAGCGGGGGACAAGAGACCCAGTACTTC
abundance: NA; j_gene: TRBJ2-7; v_gene: TRBV6-6; d_gene: TRBD1; CDR3aa: CATITRDSSYEQYF; CDR3nt: TGTGCCACCATTACCCGGGACAGCTCCTACGAGCAGTACTTC
abundance: NA; j_gene: TRBJ1-5; v_gene: TRBV15; d_gene: NA; CDR3aa: CATSRGRDSNQPQHF; CDR3nt: TGTGCCACCAGCAGAGGCAGGGATAGCAATCAGCCCCAGCATTTT
abundance: NA; j_gene: TRBJ2-3; v_gene: TRBV6-5; d_gene: NA; CDR3aa: CASSWTPTDTQYF; CDR3nt: TGTGCCAGCAGTTGGACACCCACAGATACGCAGTATTTT
abundance: NA; j_gene: TRBJ1-1; v_gene: TRBV6-1; d_gene: NA; CDR3aa: CASSEAMGARNTEAFF; CDR3nt: TGTGCCAGCAGTGAAGCCATGGGGGCCCGAAACACTGAAGCTTTCTTT
abundance: NA; j_gene: TRBJ2-1; v_gene: TRBV29-1; d_gene: NA; CDR3aa: CSTNSPNSYNEQFF; CDR3nt: TGCAGCACCAACTCCCCTAACTCCTACAATGAGCAGTTCTTC
abundance: NA; j_gene: TRBJ2-5; v_gene: TRBV3-1/TRBV3-2; d_gene: NA; CDR3aa: CASSQDTGGETQYF; CDR3nt: TGTGCCAGCAGCCAAGATACCGGAGGTGAGACCCAGTACTTC
abundance: few; j_gene: TRBJ2-2; v_gene: TRBV9; d_gene: NA; CDR3aa: CASSVVAFPTGELFF; CDR3nt: TGTGCCAGCAGCGTAGTCGCGTTTCCCACCGGGGAGCTGTTTTTT
abundance: NA; j_gene: TRBJ2-5; v_gene: TRBV5-1; d_gene: NA; CDR3aa: CASRSQGQETQYF; CDR3nt: TGCGCCAGCAGGTCTCAAGGCCAAGAGACCCAGTACTTC
abundance: NA; j_gene: TRBJ2-2; v_gene: TRBV14; d_gene: NA; CDR3aa: CASSQGRSRGDTGELFF; CDR3nt: TGTGCCAGCAGCCAAGGAAGGTCCAGAGGGGACACCGGGGAGCTGTTTTTT
abundance: NA; j_gene: TRBJ2-2; v_gene: TRBV15; d_gene: NA; CDR3aa: CATSRAGSNTGELFF; CDR3nt: TGTGCCACCAGCAGAGCGGGGTCAAACACCGGGGAGCTGTTTTTT
abundance: NA; j_gene: TRBJ1-5; v_gene: TRBV6-6; d_gene: TRBD1; CDR3aa: CASRSGQGYQPQHF; CDR3nt: TGTGCCAGCAGATCGGGACAGGGGTATCAGCCCCAGCATTTT
abundance: NA; j_gene: TRBJ1-1; v_gene: TRBV27; d_gene: TRBD1; CDR3aa: CASSPRDRANTEAFF; CDR3nt: TGTGCCAGCAGTCCGAGGGACAGGGCAAACACTGAAGCTTTCTTT
abundance: NA; j_gene: TRBJ2-6; v_gene: TRBV18; d_gene: NA; CDR3aa: CASVRSLGVSGANVLTF; CDR3nt: TGTGCCAGCGTTCGTTCTCTTGGAGTGTCTGGGGCCAACGTCCTGACTTTC
abundance: NA; j_gene: TRBJ1-1; v_gene: TRBV7-7; d_gene: NA; CDR3aa: CASSTSENTEAFF; CDR3nt: TGTGCCAGCTCGACCTCAGAGAACACTGAAGCTTTCTTT
abundance: NA; j_gene: TRBJ1-4; v_gene: TRBV2; d_gene: TRBD1; CDR3aa: CASRVRGLGEKLFF; CDR3nt: TGTGCCAGCAGGGTCAGGGGGCTTGGTGAAAAACTGTTTTTT
abundance: NA; j_gene: TRBJ2-7; v_gene: TRBV5-1; d_gene: TRBD1; CDR3aa: CASSLGQGVTEQYF; CDR3nt: TGCGCCAGCAGCTTGGGACAGGGGGTGACGGAGCAGTACTTC
abundance: NA; j_gene: TRBJ1-2; v_gene: TRBV30; d_gene: TRBD1; CDR3aa: CAWTVGQGYGYTF; CDR3nt: TGTGCCTGGACCGTGGGACAGGGCTATGGCTACACCTTC
abundance: NA; j_gene: TRBJ2-7; v_gene: TRBV3-1/TRBV3-2; d_gene: NA; CDR3aa: CASSVPDGVEQYF; CDR3nt: TGTGCCAGCAGCGTCCCCGATGGGGTCGAGCAGTACTTC
abundance: NA; j_gene: TRBJ2-1; v_gene: TRBV10-3; d_gene: TRBD2; CDR3aa: CAISEASGSPYNEQFF; CDR3nt: TGTGCCATCAGTGAGGCTAGCGGGAGCCCCTACAATGAGCAGTTCTTC
abundance: NA; j_gene: TRBJ2-2; v_gene: TRBV6-2/TRBV6-3; d_gene: NA; CDR3aa: CASSYGTLNTGELFF; CDR3nt: TGTGCCAGCAGTTACGGGACACTAAACACCGGGGAGCTGTTTTTT
abundance: NA; j_gene: TRBJ1-5; v_gene: TRBV30; d_gene: NA; CDR3aa: CAWSGLQGIRPQHF; CDR3nt: TGTGCCTGGAGTGGACTTCAGGGTATCCGGCCCCAGCATTTT
abundance: once; j_gene: TRBJ2-7; v_gene: TRBV2; d_gene: TRBD1; CDR3aa: CASRGDRVNYEQYF; CDR3nt: TGTGCCAGCCGGGGGGACAGGGTCAACTACGAGCAGTACTTC
abundance: NA; j_gene: TRBJ2-1; v_gene: TRBV5-1; d_gene: NA; CDR3aa: CASSLGALPNEQFF; CDR3nt: TGCGCCAGCAGCTTGGGGGCCCTCCCCAATGAGCAGTTCTTC
abundance: NA; j_gene: TRBJ2-7; v_gene: TRBV4-1; d_gene: NA; CDR3aa: CASSQESAYYEQYF; CDR3nt: TGCGCCAGCAGCCAAGAGTCGGCCTACTACGAGCAGTACTTC
abundance: NA; j_gene: TRBJ1-2; v_gene: TRBV6-6; d_gene: TRBD1; CDR3aa: CASSYSRGQGYGYTF; CDR3nt: TGTGCCAGCAGTTACTCCCGCGGACAGGGATATGGCTACACCTTC
abundance: once; j_gene: TRBJ2-6; v_gene: TRBV28; d_gene: NA; CDR3aa: CASSQTGTGANVLTF; CDR3nt: TGTGCCAGCAGTCAGACCGGGACAGGGGCCAACGTCCTGACTTTC
abundance: once; j_gene: TRBJ1-4; v_gene: TRBV4-1; d_gene: NA; CDR3aa: CASSQQGSTNEKLFF; CDR3nt: TGCGCCAGCAGCCAACAGGGGTCCACTAATGAAAAACTGTTTTTT
abundance: NA; j_gene: TRBJ1-2; v_gene: TRBV28; d_gene: NA; CDR3aa: CASAGAGREKDGYTF; CDR3nt: TGTGCCAGTGCCGGGGCAGGGAGGGAGAAGGATGGCTACACCTTC
abundance: NA; j_gene: TRBJ1-5; v_gene: TRBV5-3; d_gene: TRBD1; CDR3aa: CARRPRQGACNQPQHF; CDR3nt: TGTGCCAGAAGACCCCGACAGGGGGCCTGCAATCAGCCCCAGCATTTT
abundance: NA; j_gene: TRBJ2-1; v_gene: TRBV5-1; d_gene: NA; CDR3aa: CASSLGGDKSKNEQFF; CDR3nt: TGCGCCAGCAGCTTGGGAGGGGATAAGAGTAAGAATGAGCAGTTCTTC
abundance: NA; j_gene: TRBJ2-7; v_gene: TRBV10-3; d_gene: TRBD1; CDR3aa: CATEAQGAHEQYF; CDR3nt: TGTGCCACGGAAGCACAGGGGGCCCACGAGCAGTACTTC
abundance: NA; j_gene: TRBJ1-6; v_gene: TRBV6-5; d_gene: NA; CDR3aa: CASSYSRGEGSPLHF; CDR3nt: TGTGCCAGCAGTTACTCGAGAGGGGAGGGTTCACCCCTCCACTTT
abundance: NA; j_gene: TRBJ1-1; v_gene: TRBV5-1; d_gene: NA; CDR3aa: CASSWQGFGTEAFF; CDR3nt: TGCGCCAGCAGCTGGCAGGGTTTCGGCACTGAAGCTTTCTTT
abundance: NA; j_gene: TRBJ2-1; v_gene: TRBV28; d_gene: NA; CDR3aa: CASSLTSRDGNYNEQFF; CDR3nt: TGTGCCAGCAGTCTCACCTCCCGGGACGGAAACTACAATGAGCAGTTCTTC
abundance: NA; j_gene: TRBJ2-7; v_gene: TRBV19; d_gene: TRBD2; CDR3aa: CASSITSGTLSEQYF; CDR3nt: TGTGCCAGTAGTATCACTAGCGGGACCTTATCCGAGCAGTACTTC
abundance: NA; j_gene: TRBJ2-2; v_gene: TRBV11-3; d_gene: NA; CDR3aa: CASSLDQSGELFF; CDR3nt: TGTGCCAGCAGCTTAGATCAAAGCGGGGAGCTGTTTTTT
abundance: NA; j_gene: TRBJ2-7; v_gene: TRBV30; d_gene: TRBD1; CDR3aa: CAWSVTDRGSYEQYF; CDR3nt: TGTGCCTGGAGTGTAACCGACAGGGGGTCCTACGAGCAGTACTTC
abundance: NA; j_gene: TRBJ2-1; v_gene: TRBV28; d_gene: TRBD1; CDR3aa: CASSLSQGARNEQFF; CDR3nt: TGTGCCAGCAGTTTATCACAGGGGGCTCGGAATGAGCAGTTCTTC
abundance: NA; j_gene: TRBJ2-2; v_gene: TRBV18; d_gene: TRBD1; CDR3aa: CASSLESTGINTGELFF; CDR3nt: TGTGCCAGCTCATTGGAATCGACAGGGATCAACACCGGGGAGCTGTTTTTT
abundance: NA; j_gene: TRBJ1-5; v_gene: TRBV25-1; d_gene: TRBD1; CDR3aa: CASSDGQGNNQPQHF; CDR3nt: TGTGCCAGCAGTGATGGACAGGGGAACAATCAGCCCCAGCATTTT
abundance: NA; j_gene: TRBJ1-2; v_gene: TRBV19; d_gene: NA; CDR3aa: CASSRGVDYGYTF; CDR3nt: TGTGCCAGTAGCCGCGGGGTCGACTATGGCTACACCTTC
abundance: NA; j_gene: TRBJ1-3; v_gene: TRBV11-2; d_gene: NA; CDR3aa: CASSLRQGGNTIYF; CDR3nt: TGTGCCAGCAGCTTACGCCAGGGTGGAAACACCATATATTTT
abundance: NA; j_gene: TRBJ2-3; v_gene: TRBV7-2; d_gene: NA; CDR3aa: CASSLPSISDTQYF; CDR3nt: TGTGCCAGCAGCTTACCTAGTATTTCAGATACGCAGTATTTT
abundance: NA; j_gene: TRBJ2-7; v_gene: TRBV7-9; d_gene: TRBD1; CDR3aa: CASSPGQPQYEQYF; CDR3nt: TGTGCCAGCAGCCCGGGACAGCCACAGTACGAGCAGTACTTC
abundance: NA; j_gene: TRBJ1-3; v_gene: TRBV27; d_gene: TRBD1; CDR3aa: CASSPQGVISGNTIYF; CDR3nt: TGTGCCAGCAGTCCTCAGGGGGTCATCTCTGGAAACACCATATATTTT
abundance: once; j_gene: TRBJ1-1; v_gene: TRBV5-4; d_gene: NA; CDR3aa: CASSLEVSRPPPRAFF; CDR3nt: TGTGCCAGCAGCTTGGAAGTCAGTAGGCCTCCCCCTAGAGCTTTCTTT
abundance: NA; j_gene: TRBJ2-7; v_gene: TRBV7-8; d_gene: NA; CDR3aa: CASSARSYEQYF; CDR3nt: TGTGCCAGCAGCGCCAGATCCTACGAGCAGTACTTC
abundance: NA; j_gene: TRBJ2-7; v_gene: TRBV18; d_gene: NA; CDR3aa: CASSQRGNEQYF; CDR3nt: TGTGCCAGCTCCCAGCGTGGGAACGAGCAGTACTTC
abundance: NA; j_gene: TRBJ1-1; v_gene: TRBV5-4; d_gene: TRBD1; CDR3aa: CASSPQGANTEAFF; CDR3nt: TGTGCCAGCAGCCCACAGGGGGCAAACACTGAAGCTTTCTTT